These 8 T cell receptor beta chains share one sample of origin, sequenced in a study of blood T cell repertoires in COVID-19. Assay used: immunoSEQ multiplex PCR; TCRdb lists only in-frame clones, some missing. The profile shows some 250,000 clones, about 90% of them singletons. Material: PBMCs or T cells enriched from blood (not recorded which). These receptors were collected from a woman aged 30 to 39 with acute COVID-19.

This chain uses TRBV27 with TRBJ1-2; 10 bases map to TRBD1. Looked up from germline, CDR1 is MNHEY and CDR2 is SMNVEV (reference sequence). V dropped 7 bases and J dropped 2; count of bases not matched to a gene: 4. The CDR3 covers 14 residues. The CDR3 coding sequence is TGTGCCAGCACCTGGACAGGGGGAAACTATGGCTACACCTTC. Translating it yields CASTWTGGNYGYTF.

The chain recombines TRBV27 with TRBJ1-2; D remains unclear. V lost 6 bases, J lost 4 bases, and 12 bases lay in between. The CDR3 length is 13 residues. The germline V gene encodes CDR1 MNHEY and CDR2 SMNVEV (reference sequence). CDR3 nucleotides: TGTGCCAGCAGCTCACGGGTTCCCTATGGCTACACCTTC. Translated, it gives CASSSRVPYGYTF.

This clone turned up a few times. The chain uses TRBV5-1 and TRBJ1-4; 11 bases match TRBD1. V shed 8 bases, J shed 3 bases, and the junction held 3 bases outside the gene matches. Germline CDR1 and CDR2: SGHRS and YFSETQ. This CDR3 is 14 amino acids long. The CDR3 sequence: CASRDRGSNEKLFF. The CDR3 region has the DNA TGCGCCAGTCGGGACAGGGGGTCTAATGAAAAACTGTTTTTT.

The chain carries TRBV7-9 and TRBJ1-5; D perhaps matches TRBD1 (6 bases). The V gene's germline CDR1 is SEHNR and CDR2 FQNEAQ (reference sequence). The length of the CDR3 is 18 residues. V was pared by 1 base and J by 3 bases, with 19 bases between. For the CDR3, the DNA is TGTGCCAGCAGCTTAGATTTTGGTGGGACACCCTTCAATCAGCCCCAGCATTTT. Translating gives CASSLDFGGTPFNQPQHF. Complete variable domain (other parts from reference TRBV7-9 and TRBJ1-5): DTGVSQNPRHKITKRGQNVTFRCDPISEHNRLYWYRQTLGQGPEFLTYFQNEAQLEKSRLLSDRFSAERPKGSFSTLEIQRTEQGDSAMYLCASSLDFGGTPFNQPQHFGDGTRLSIL.

This sequence joins TRBV18 and TRBJ2-2; TRBD1 aligns across 8 bases. The CDR3 has 15 amino acids. V gave up 6 bases and J gave up 3 bases; unmatched junction bases: 6. Per germline, CDR1 KGHSH and CDR2 LQKENI. CDR3 residues: CASSEDRVHTGELFF. CDR3 sequence (DNA): TGTGCCAGCTCCGAGGACAGGGTACACACCGGGGAGCTGTTTTTT.

The chain has TRBV6-2 or TRBV6-3 and TRBJ1-4, with D possibly being TRBD1 (6 bases). The V and J ends lost 2 bases and 3 bases respectively, with 13 bases between them. Germline CDR1 is MNHEY and CDR2 is SVGEGT. This CDR3 has 16 residues. The CDR3: CASSYPTGRPNEKLFF. Here the CDR3 DNA reads TGTGCCAGCAGTTACCCTACAGGGAGACCTAATGAAAAACTGTTTTTT.

This clone was seen only a few times. The CDR3 spells CASSQELGTGGEKLFF. CDR3 DNA: TGCGCCAGCAGCCAAGAGTTAGGGACAGGAGGTGAAAAACTGTTTTTT. The chain has TRBV4-3 and TRBJ1-4; 8 nucleotides line up with TRBD1. Germline CDR1 is LGHNA and CDR2 is YSLEER. The V segment lost 0 bases and the J segment 7 bases; nucleotides outside the gene matches: 7. CDR3 size: 16 residues.

This clone was seen only once. This chain joins TRBV15 and TRBJ1-5, with D unresolved. This CDR3 is 19 amino acids long. Per germline, CDR1 LNHNV and CDR2 YYDKDF (reference sequence). V lost 5 bases and J lost 4, with 27 bases in between. As DNA, the CDR3 is TGTGCCACCAGCGGGTTGTATGATTTACCCGGCAGGCTGAATCAGCCCCAGCATTTT. It encodes CATSGLYDLPGRLNQPQHF.